This T cell receptor (beta chain) was captured by sequencing in a study of neurological immune-mediated disorders. Time point specified: technical triplicate 3. Sorted libraries drew on 1 million CD4+ or CD8+ T cells. Between the trimmed V and J ends, which lost 1 base and 0 bases, there was a span of 10 bases. The CDR3 is 16 residues long. A 10-nucleotide random UMI tagged transcripts in template-switch 5'RACE cDNA synthesis. In every sequencing run, more than 170 million TCR-beta sequences were generated from 15-18 subjects. TCRdb itself ran the 5' RACE reads through MiXCR, one entry per CDR3 protein. The table records nearly 30,000 distinct CDR3 sequences, about a sixth of them present only once. This clonotype was counted at least ten times.

The material sequenced was CD4+ T cells from blood. The sequence derives from a female donor with HTLV-1-associated myelopathy (HAM/TSP). The rearrangement links TRBV12-3 or TRBV12-4 to TRBJ1-5; perhaps TRBD1 as D (6 bases). For the CDR3, the DNA is TGTGCCAGCAGTTTAGGGGGACAATATAGCAATCAGCCCCAGCATTTT. It specifies CASSLGGQYSNQPQHF.